This is a list of T cell receptor beta chains from one sample in a study of response to subunit inactivated influenza vaccine. TCRdb reprocessed the RT-PCR reads via MiXCR and lists one record per CDR3 protein. Among 500,000 to 600,000 distinct CDR3 sequences listed, around 15% were seen once. Sample: PBMCs from blood, taken about 12 days after vaccination. All receptors come from a man aged 50 to 59 who received an inactivated influenza vaccine. Both conserved end residues are part of each CDR3.

J gene,V gene,CDR3 protein
TRBJ2-4,TRBV20-1,CSASLGGGTSLAKNIQYF
TRBJ2-1,TRBV28,CASSSNSWGVGREQFF
TRBJ2-7,TRBV3-1,CASSQVGGHEQYF
TRBJ2-1,TRBV7-2,CASTQQPGEQFF
TRBJ1-1,TRBV19,CASSLTGTANTEAFF
TRBJ2-1,TRBV10-3,CAIGTTNNEQFF
TRBJ2-7,TRBV6-1,CASSEAPGDSYEQYF
TRBJ2-3,TRBV29-1,CSVRDRGTDTQYF
TRBJ2-7,TRBV5-6,CASSLLPQGSSYEQYF
TRBJ1-2,TRBV20-1,CSARTGNYGYTF
TRBJ1-4,TRBV18,CASSPRGSSNEKLFF
TRBJ2-1,TRBV28,CASKTIRGAAYNEQFF
TRBJ1-1,TRBV7-9,CASSFGTGGVPEAFF
TRBJ2-3,TRBV6-2/TRBV6-3,CASTNTRRSVDTQYF
TRBJ2-1,TRBV20-1,CSARDPQRGSYNEQFF
TRBJ2-7,TRBV15,CATSRRDHSYEQYF
TRBJ1-6,TRBV6-5,CASSYESSYNSPLHF
TRBJ1-5,TRBV10-3,CAISESTGREQPQHF
TRBJ2-1,TRBV12-3/TRBV12-4,CASSPRLAGNPNEQFF
TRBJ2-5,TRBV20-1,CSASLGLSRETQYF
TRBJ1-1,TRBV18,CASSGQSMNTEAFF
TRBJ2-1,TRBV6-1,CASSDSGGAGNEQFF
TRBJ2-7,TRBV7-9,CASSLVGHDYEQYF
TRBJ2-1,TRBV9,CASSGGGPSYNEQFF
TRBJ2-1,TRBV20-1,CSAEGALYNEQFF
TRBJ2-1,TRBV27,CASRGTVLNNNEQFF
TRBJ2-1,TRBV6-1,CASRKTGTSGYNEQFF
TRBJ1-1,TRBV7-9,CASSPGSRTEAFF
TRBJ2-7,TRBV7-2,CASSRPAEALEQYF
TRBJ2-2,TRBV9,CASSVRDYSNTGELFF
TRBJ2-7,TRBV11-2,CASSGLGASYEQYF
TRBJ2-3,TRBV7-9,CASSLEGSPSTDTQYF
TRBJ2-7,TRBV27,CASGQGSPGYEQYF
TRBJ1-3,TRBV7-2,CASSSQGISGNTIYF
TRBJ2-3,TRBV5-1,CASRTSGSTDTQYF
TRBJ2-1,TRBV7-7,CASSLGTYNEQFF
TRBJ2-3,TRBV6-2/TRBV6-3,CASEAPSGRARSTDTQYF
TRBJ2-7,TRBV7-2,CASSLLTHEQYF
TRBJ2-7,TRBV4-2,CASSQDSIFSYEQYF
TRBJ1-1,TRBV30,CAWRANTEAFF
TRBJ2-1,TRBV9,CASSVAGVLNEQFF
TRBJ2-7,TRBV30,CAWSAGQGRNEQYF
TRBJ1-2,TRBV6-5,CASSYSGANYGYTF
TRBJ2-7,TRBV12-3/TRBV12-4,CASSSYGEQYF
TRBJ2-2,TRBV6-2/TRBV6-3,CASSSGTNAGELFF
TRBJ2-3,TRBV12-3/TRBV12-4,CASSPSGASTDTQYF
TRBJ2-2,TRBV7-9,CASGLGAGELFF
TRBJ2-7,TRBV9,CASSVIRGQGTVSSYEQYF
TRBJ1-4,TRBV5-1,CASSPLGQAQEKLFF
TRBJ2-1,TRBV3-1,CASSQVGQSFGNEQFF
TRBJ2-7,TRBV7-2,CASKKGPGLAGDEQYF
TRBJ2-1,TRBV20-1,CSAQRGTGRNEQFF
TRBJ2-1,TRBV6-2/TRBV6-3,CASSYSTLKRGGLANEQFF